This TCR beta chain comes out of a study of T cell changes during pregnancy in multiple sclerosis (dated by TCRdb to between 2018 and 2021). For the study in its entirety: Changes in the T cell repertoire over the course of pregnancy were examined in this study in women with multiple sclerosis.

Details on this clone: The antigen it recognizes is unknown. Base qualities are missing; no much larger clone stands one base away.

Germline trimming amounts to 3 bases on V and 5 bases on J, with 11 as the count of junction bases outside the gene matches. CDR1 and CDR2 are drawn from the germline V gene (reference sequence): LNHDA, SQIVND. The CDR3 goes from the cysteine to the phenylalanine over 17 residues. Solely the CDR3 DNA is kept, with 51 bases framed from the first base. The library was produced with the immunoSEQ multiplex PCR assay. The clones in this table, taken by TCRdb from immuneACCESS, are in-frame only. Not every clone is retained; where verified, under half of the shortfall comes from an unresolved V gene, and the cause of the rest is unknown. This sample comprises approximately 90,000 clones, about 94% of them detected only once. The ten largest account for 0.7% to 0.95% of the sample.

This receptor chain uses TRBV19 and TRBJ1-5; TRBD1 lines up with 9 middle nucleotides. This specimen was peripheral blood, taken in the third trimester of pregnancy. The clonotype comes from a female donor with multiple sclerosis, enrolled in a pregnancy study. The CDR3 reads CASSMEKQGAFDQPQHF. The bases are TGTGCCAGTAGTATGGAGAAACAGGGGGCTTTCGATCAGCCCCAGCATTTT.